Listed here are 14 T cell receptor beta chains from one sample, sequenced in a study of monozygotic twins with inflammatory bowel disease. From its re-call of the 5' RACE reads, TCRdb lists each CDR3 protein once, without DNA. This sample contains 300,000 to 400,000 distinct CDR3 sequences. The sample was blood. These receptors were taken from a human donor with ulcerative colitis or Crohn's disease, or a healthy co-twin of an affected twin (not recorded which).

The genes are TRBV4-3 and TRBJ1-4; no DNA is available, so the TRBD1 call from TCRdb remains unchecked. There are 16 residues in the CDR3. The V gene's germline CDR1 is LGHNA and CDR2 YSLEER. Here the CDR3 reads CASSQDRVTTNEKLFF.

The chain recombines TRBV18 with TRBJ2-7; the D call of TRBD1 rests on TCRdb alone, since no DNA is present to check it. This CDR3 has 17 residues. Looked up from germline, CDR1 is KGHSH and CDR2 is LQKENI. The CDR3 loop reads CASSQGQGASISYEQYF.

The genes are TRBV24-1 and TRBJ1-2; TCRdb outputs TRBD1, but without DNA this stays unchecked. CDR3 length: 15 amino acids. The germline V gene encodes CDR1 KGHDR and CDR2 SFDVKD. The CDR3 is CARRDRVKPDYGYTF.

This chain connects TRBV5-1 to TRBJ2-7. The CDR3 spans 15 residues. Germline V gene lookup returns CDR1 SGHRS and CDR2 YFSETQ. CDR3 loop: CASSLGIAQSYEQYF.

The CDR3 sequence: CASSLGQLGTTEAFF. V and J are TRBV5-4 and TRBJ1-1. CDR1 and CDR2 from the germline V gene are SGHNT and YYREEE (reference sequence). This CDR3 spans 15 amino acids.

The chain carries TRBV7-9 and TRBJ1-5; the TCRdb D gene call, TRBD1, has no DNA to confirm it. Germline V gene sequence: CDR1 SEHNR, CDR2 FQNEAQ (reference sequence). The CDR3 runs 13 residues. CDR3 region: CASSSGQGWPQHF.

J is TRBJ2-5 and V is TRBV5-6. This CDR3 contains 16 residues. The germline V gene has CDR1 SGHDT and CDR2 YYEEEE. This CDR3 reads CASSLRGSAAQETQYF.

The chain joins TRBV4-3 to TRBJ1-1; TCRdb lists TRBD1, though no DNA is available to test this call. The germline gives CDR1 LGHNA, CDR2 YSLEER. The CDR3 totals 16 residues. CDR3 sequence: CASSQAGTGGSTEAFF.

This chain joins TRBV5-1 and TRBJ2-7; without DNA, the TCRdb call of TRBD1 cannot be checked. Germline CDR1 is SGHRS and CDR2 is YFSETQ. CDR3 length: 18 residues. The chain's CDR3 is CASSLGPDRALIFYEQYF.

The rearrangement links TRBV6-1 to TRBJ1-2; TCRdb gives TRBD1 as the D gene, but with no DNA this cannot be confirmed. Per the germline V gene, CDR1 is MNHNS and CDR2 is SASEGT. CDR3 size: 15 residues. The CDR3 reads CASRPRTGRAYGYTF.

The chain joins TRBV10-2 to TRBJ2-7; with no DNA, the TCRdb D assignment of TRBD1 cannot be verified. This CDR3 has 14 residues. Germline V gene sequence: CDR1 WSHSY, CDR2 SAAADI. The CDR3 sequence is CASAPGRETYEQYF.

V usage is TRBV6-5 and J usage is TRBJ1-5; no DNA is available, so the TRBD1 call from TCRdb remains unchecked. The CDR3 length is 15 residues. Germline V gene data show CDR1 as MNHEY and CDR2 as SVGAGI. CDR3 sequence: CASSYFDRANQPQHF.

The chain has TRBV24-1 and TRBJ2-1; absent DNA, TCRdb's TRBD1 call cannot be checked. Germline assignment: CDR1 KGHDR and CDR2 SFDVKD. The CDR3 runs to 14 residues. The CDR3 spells CATARGAGYNEQFF.

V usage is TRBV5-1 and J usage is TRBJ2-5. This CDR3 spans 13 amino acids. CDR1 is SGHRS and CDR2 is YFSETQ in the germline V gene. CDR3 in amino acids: CASSWDIQETQYF.